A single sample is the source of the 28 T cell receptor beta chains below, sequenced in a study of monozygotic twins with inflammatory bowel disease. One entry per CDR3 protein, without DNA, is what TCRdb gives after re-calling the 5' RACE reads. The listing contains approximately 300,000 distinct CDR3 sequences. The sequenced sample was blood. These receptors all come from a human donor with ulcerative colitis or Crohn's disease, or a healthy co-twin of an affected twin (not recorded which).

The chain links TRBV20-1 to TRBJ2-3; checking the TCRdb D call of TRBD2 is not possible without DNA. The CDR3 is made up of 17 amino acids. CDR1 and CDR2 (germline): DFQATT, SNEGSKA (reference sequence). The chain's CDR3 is CSARVTSGRGGTDTQYF.

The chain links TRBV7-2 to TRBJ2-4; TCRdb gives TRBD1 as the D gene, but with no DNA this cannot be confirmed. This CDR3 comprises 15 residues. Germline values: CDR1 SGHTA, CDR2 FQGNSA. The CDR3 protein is CASSLPGQGKNIQYF.

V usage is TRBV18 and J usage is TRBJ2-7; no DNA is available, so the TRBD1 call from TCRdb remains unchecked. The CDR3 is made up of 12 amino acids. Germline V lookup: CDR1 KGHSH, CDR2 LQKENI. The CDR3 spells CASSQGQGLFHF.

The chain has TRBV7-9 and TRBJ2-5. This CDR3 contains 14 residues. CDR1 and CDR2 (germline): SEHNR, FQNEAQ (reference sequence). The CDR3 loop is CASSLVEPPETQYF.

CDR3 protein: CASSTYRGPDYGYTF. The chain employs TRBV27 and TRBJ1-2; there is no DNA to check the TCRdb D call of TRBD1. This CDR3 has 15 amino acids. Germline-derived CDR1 and CDR2 are MNHEY and SMNVEV (reference sequence).

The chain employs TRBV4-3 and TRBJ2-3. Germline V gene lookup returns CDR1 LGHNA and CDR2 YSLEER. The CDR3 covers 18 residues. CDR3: CASSQDPNRLLKGDTQYF.

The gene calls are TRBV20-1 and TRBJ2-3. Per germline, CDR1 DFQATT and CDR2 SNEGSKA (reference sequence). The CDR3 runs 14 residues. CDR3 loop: CSARETTRTDTQYF.

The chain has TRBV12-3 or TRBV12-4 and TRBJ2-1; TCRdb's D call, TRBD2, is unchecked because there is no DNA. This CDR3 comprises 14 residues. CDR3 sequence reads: CARIGWTTPIEQFF.

CDR3 region: CASIGGNTEAFF. The V gene is TRBV19, the J gene TRBJ1-1. The length of the CDR3 is 12 residues. Per the germline V gene, CDR1 is LNHDA and CDR2 is SQIVND (reference sequence).

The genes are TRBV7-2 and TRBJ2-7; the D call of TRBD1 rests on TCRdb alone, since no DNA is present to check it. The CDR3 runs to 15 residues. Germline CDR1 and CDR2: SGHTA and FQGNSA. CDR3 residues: CASSPTVISSYEQYF.

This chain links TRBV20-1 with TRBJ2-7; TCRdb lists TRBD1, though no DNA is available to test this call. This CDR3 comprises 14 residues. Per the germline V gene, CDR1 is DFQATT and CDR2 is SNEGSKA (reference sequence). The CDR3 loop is CSARDVQGYTEQYF.

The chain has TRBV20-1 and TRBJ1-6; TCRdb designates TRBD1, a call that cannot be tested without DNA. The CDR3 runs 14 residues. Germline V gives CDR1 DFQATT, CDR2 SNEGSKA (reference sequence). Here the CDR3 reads CSARDRGPNSPLHF.

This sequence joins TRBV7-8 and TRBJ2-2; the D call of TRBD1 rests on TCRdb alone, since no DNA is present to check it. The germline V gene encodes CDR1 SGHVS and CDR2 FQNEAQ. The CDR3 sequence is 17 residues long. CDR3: CASSLVGYTGPTGELFF. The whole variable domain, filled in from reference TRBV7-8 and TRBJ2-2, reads GAGVSQSPRYKVAKRGQDVALRCDPISGHVSLFWYQQALGQGPEFLTYFQNEAQLDKSGLPSDRFFAERPEGSVSTLKIQRTQQEDSAVYLCASSLVGYTGPTGELFFGEGSRLTVL.

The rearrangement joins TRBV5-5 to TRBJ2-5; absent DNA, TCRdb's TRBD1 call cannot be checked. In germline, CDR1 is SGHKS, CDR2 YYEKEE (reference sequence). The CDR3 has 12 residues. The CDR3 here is CASSPPFETQYF.

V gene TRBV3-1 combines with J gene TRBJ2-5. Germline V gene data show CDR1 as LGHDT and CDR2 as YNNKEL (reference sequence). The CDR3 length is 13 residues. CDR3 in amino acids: CASERHGEETQYF.

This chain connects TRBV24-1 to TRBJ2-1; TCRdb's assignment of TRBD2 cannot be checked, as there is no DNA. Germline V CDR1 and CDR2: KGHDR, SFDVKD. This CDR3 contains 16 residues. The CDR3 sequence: CATSDPSGGSYNEQFF.

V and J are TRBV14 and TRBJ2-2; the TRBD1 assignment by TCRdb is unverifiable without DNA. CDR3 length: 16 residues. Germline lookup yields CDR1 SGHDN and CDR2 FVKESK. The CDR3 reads CASSRDSPTNTGELFF.

The CDR3 sequence: CASSATGPGELFF. The chain employs TRBV7-9 and TRBJ2-2; lacking DNA, the TRBD1 call made by TCRdb goes unchecked. The length of the CDR3 is 13 residues. CDR1 and CDR2 (germline): SEHNR, FQNEAQ (reference sequence).

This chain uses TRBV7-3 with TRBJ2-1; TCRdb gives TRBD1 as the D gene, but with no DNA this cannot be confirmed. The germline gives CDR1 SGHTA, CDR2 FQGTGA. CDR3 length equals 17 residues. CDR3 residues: CASSPGTGLDGYNEQFF. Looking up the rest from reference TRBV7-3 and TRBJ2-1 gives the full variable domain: GAGVSQTPSNKVTEKGKYVELRCDPISGHTALYWYRQSLGQGPEFLIYFQGTGAADDSGLPNDRFFAVRPEGSVSTLKIQRTERGDSAVYLCASSPGTGLDGYNEQFFGPGTRLTVL.

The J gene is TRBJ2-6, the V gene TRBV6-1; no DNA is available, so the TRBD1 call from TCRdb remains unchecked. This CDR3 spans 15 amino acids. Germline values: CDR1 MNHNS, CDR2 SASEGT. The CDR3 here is CASRGVSSGANVLTF.

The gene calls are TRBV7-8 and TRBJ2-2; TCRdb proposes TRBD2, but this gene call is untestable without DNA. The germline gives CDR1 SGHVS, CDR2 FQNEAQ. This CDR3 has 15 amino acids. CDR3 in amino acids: CASSLSGGETGEQFF.

This CDR3 is CASRGINRLSLETQYF. The chain employs TRBV7-8 and TRBJ2-5; with no DNA, the TCRdb D assignment of TRBD2 cannot be verified. CDR1 and CDR2 from the germline V gene are SGHVS and FQNEAQ. The CDR3 is 16 amino acids.

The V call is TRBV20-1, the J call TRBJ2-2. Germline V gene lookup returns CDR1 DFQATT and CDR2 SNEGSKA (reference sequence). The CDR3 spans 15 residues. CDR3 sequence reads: CSARDLQQNTGELFF.

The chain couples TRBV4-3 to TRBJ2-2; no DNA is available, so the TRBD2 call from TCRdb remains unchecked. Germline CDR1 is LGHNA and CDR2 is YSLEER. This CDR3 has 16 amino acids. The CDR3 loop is CASSQGAGLVTGELFF.

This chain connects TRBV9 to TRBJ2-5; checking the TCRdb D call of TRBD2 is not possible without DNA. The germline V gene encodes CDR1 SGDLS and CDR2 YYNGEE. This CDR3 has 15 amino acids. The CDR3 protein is CASSVGGGSGETQYF.

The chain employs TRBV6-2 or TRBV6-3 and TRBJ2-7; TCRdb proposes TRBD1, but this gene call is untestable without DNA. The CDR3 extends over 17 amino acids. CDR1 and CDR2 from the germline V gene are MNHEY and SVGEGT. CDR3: CASSKRPRDSPGYEQYF.

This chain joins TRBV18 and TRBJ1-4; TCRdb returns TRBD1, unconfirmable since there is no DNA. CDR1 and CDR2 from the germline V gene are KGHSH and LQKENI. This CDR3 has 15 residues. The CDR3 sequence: CASSPNKGENEKLFF.

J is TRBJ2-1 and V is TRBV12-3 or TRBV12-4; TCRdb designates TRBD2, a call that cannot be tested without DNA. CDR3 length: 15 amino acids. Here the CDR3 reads CASSRLAAVTDEQFF.